What follows are 10 T cell receptor beta chains derived from one specimen sequenced in a study of blood T cell repertoires in COVID-19. Sequencing was performed with immunoSEQ multiplex PCR; in TCRdb, only in-frame clones are kept and a portion is missing. Altogether roughly 250,000 clones are present, about 85% being singletons, with the ten largest covering 0.87%. Input material: peripheral blood. These receptors were obtained from a human donor with COVID-19, enrolled during active disease. The donor label of this sample is uncertain.

V and J are TRBV6-2 or TRBV6-3 and TRBJ1-2; TRBD1 matches 7 bases. Germline V gene lookup returns CDR1 MNHEY and CDR2 SVGEGT. The CDR3 is made up of 16 amino acids. The V and J ends lost 5 bases and 2 bases, in that order; junction bases with no gene match: 11. For the CDR3, the DNA is TGTGCCAGCAGTCCCGACAGGGCCAGACGCAACTATGGCTACACCTTC. Protein: CASSPDRARRNYGYTF.

The gene calls are TRBV19 and TRBJ2-2, with TRBD1 matching over 11 bases. Germline CDR1 LNHDA, CDR2 SQIVND (reference sequence). The CDR3 is 15 amino acids. With 7 bases clipped from V and 4 bases from J, the junction kept 5 bases outside the gene matches. Here the CDR3 DNA reads TGTGCCAGTACCTCCGGGACAGGGGGCACCGGGGAGCTGTTTTTT. This codes for CASTSGTGGTGELFF.

The J gene is TRBJ1-1, the V gene TRBV25-1; weak D call: TRBD1 (6 bases). This CDR3 has 15 residues. Trimming stripped 7 bases from V and 6 bases from J, with 21 bases between. CDR1 and CDR2 from the germline V gene are MGHDK and SYGVNS. The CDR3 region is CASTSLGGASAEAFF. The CDR3 DNA reads TGTGCCAGCACCTCTTTGGGGGGGGCTTCTGCTGAAGCTTTCTTT.

The chain uses TRBV24-1 and TRBJ1-2; possible D gene TRBD1, 5 bases. The germline V gene has CDR1 KGHDR and CDR2 SFDVKD. Trimming took off 0 bases at V and 8 bases at J, with 9 bases between the two ends. The CDR3 covers 13 residues. CDR3 coding DNA: TGTGCCACCAGTGATTTGTCAGGGCCCGGCTACACCTTC. Translating gives CATSDLSGPGYTF.

This clone was observed a single time. Other DNA sequences in the sample encode the same CDR3. The chain joins TRBV3-1 (or the pseudogene TRBV3-2) to TRBJ1-2; D may be TRBD1 (6 bases). Germline V CDR1 and CDR2: LGHDT, YNNKEL (reference sequence). This CDR3 comprises 14 residues. Trimming removed 1 base at V and 2 bases at J, with 8 bases between. The CDR3 here is CASSQGGGNYGYTF. Written as DNA, the CDR3 is TGTGCCAGCAGCCAAGGTGGGGGCAACTATGGCTACACCTTC.

The chain couples TRBV19 to TRBJ1-2, with D possibly being TRBD1 (6 bases). The CDR3 consists of 15 residues. Trimming cost V 5 bases and J 2 bases, with 15 bases left between them. Germline values: CDR1 LNHDA, CDR2 SQIVND (reference sequence). CDR3 nucleotides: TGTGCCAGTAGTGGGGACATGGGGGTGAACTATGGCTACACCTTC. Encoded protein: CASSGDMGVNYGYTF.

V is TRBV27 and J is TRBJ2-7, with D tentatively TRBD2 (6 bases). This CDR3 spans 14 amino acids. The germline V gene encodes CDR1 MNHEY and CDR2 SMNVEV (reference sequence). Trimming took 4 bases from V and 7 from J, leaving 17 bases between them. CDR3 protein: CASSSLKLALEQYF. The CDR3, as DNA: TGTGCCAGCAGTTCCCTCAAACTAGCTCTTGAGCAGTACTTC.

The V gene is TRBV29-1, the J gene TRBJ1-1, with TRBD1 matching over 8 bases. Germline CDR1 is SQVTM and CDR2 is ANQGSEA. The CDR3 length is 14 residues. Losses at the gene ends were 6 bases for V and 9 bases for J; bases not matched to a gene: 15. CDR3 nucleotide sequence: TGCAGCGTACTCACAATAGGAGGGACAGGAAAAGCTTTCTTT. This gives the protein CSVLTIGGTGKAFF.

The rearrangement uses TRBV7-2 and TRBJ1-1, with 7 bases identical to TRBD1. CDR3 size: 14 residues. CDR1 and CDR2 (germline): SGHTA, FQGNSA. J gave up 5 bases and V 5 bases, and 8 bases lay outside the gene matches. Here the CDR3 reads CASSQGGLGTEAFF. As DNA, the CDR3 is TGTGCCAGCAGCCAAGGGGGCTTGGGGACTGAAGCTTTCTTT.

The chain employs TRBV28 and TRBJ2-1, with TRBD2 matching 9 bases. There are 15 residues in the CDR3. Germline V gene data show CDR1 as MDHEN and CDR2 as SYDVKM. The junction had 2 bases not matched to a gene; V was cut back by 2 bases and J by 3 bases. The DNA for the CDR3 is TGTGCCAGCAGTTTAGGACTAGCGTTCTACAATGAGCAGTTCTTC. The encoded protein is CASSLGLAFYNEQFF.